This TCR beta chain was sequenced in a study of blood T cell repertoires in COVID-19. The count of this clone is one. This table comes from immunoSEQ multiplex PCR, and its TCRdb copy is limited to in-frame clones, with some not included. In the table there are 150,000 to 200,000 clones, 70% to 85% of which are singletons. The receptor was derived from an elderly woman with acute or convalescent COVID-19. Sequenced input: peripheral blood.

CDR3 sequence: CASSGQVPNTGELFF. Written as DNA, the CDR3 is TGTGCCAGCTCAGGACAGGTACCGAACACCGGGGAGCTGTTTTTT. The chain has TRBV18 and TRBJ2-2, with TRBD1 matching over 7 bases. Germline values: CDR1 KGHSH, CDR2 LQKENI. V lost 5 bases to trimming and J lost 0 bases; unmatched junction nucleotides: 3. This CDR3 comprises 15 residues.